This T cell receptor beta chain was observed in a study of human T cells and chemical hapten exposure. The study's findings and limits: PT1 expanded TCR counts and patch test score correlated positively.

MiXCR was run by TCRdb on the RACE reads, yielding one entry per CDR3 protein. The sample has over 300,000 distinct CDR3 sequences; 5.1% are singletons. Sample time point: pre-sensitization, week 0. Treatment specified: therapeutic diphenylcyclopropenone sensitization with weekly scalp DPC. This clonotype has ten or more counts. Antigen: not known. This CDR3 has 14 amino acids. Germline-derived CDR1 and CDR2 are SGHDT and YYEEEE. The J segment lost 4 bases and the V segment lost 6 bases, leaving 8 bases of the junction unmatched. This sample comprised whole blood, obtained in connection with sensitization to the hapten diphenylcyclopropenone (DPC). This clonotype originated in a woman between 45 and 65 years old with alopecia areata. Some clones in this sample may be carry-over from other donors' samples. This sequence joins TRBV5-6 and TRBJ2-7, with 9 bases lining up with TRBD1. The CDR3 region has the DNA TGTGCCAGCAAGGCCGGGACAGGGATTTACGAGCAGTACTTC. It translates to CASKAGTGIYEQYF.